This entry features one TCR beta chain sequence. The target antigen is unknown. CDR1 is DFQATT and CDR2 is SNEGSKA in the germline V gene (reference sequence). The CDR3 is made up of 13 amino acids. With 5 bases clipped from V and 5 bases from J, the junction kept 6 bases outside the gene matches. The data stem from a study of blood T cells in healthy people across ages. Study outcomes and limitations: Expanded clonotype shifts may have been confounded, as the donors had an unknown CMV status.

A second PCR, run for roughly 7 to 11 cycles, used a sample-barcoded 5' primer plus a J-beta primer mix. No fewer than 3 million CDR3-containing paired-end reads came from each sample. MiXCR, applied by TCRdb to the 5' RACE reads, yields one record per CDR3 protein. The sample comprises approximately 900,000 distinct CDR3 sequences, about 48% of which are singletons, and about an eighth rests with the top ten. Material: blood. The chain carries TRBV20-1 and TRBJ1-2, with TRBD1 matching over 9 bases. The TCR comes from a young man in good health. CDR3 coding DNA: TGCAGTGCTGATTATGGGACAGGGTATGGCTACACCTTC. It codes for CSADYGTGYGYTF.